This T cell receptor (beta chain) originates from a study of Graves' ophthalmopathy and Graves' hyperthyroidism. The study amplified TCR beta CDR3 regions using RNA transcripts. HTBI-primed first-round RT-PCR preceded second-round multiplex PCR. MiXCR was run by TCRdb on the multiplex PCR reads, yielding one entry per CDR3 protein. This sample yields about 1.1 million distinct CDR3 sequences, of which around a third are seen a single time; around 10% belongs to the top ten. People with hyperthyroidism were aged 18 to 65 and newly diagnosed, under 2 months' duration. V was clipped by 5 bases and J by 7 bases; unmatched bases: 16. The CDR3 spans 18 residues. CDR1 is LNHDA and CDR2 is SQIVND in the germline V gene (reference sequence).

This chain uses TRBV19 with TRBJ1-6; TRBD1 matches at 8 bases. Source material: peripheral blood or thyroid tissue (not recorded which). This TCR was sampled from an adult man with Graves' hyperthyroidism. CDR3 loop: CASSFYLNRQGYNSPLHF. In DNA, the CDR3 is TGTGCCAGTAGTTTCTACCTGAACAGACAGGGGTACAATTCACCCCTCCACTTT.